Shown below are 27 T cell receptor beta chains from a single sample sequenced in a study of cytomegalovirus exposure and HLA in healthy donors. Primers: 60 Vbeta forward and 13 Jbeta reverse. Only in-frame clones appear in the TCRdb table, and some are missing; sequencing was by immunoSEQ multiplex PCR. The sample yields about 180,000 clones, around 77% seen once. The sample was PBMCs. Receptors originate from a woman between 50 and 59 years old in good health and CMV-seropositive.

The chain carries TRBV9 and TRBJ2-7; maybe TRBD2 (5 bases). V lost 0 bases and J 3 bases, leaving 13 bases between the germline ends. This CDR3 comprises 15 residues. Germline CDR1 is SGDLS and CDR2 is YYNGEE. In nucleotides, the CDR3 is TGTGCCAGCAGCGTAGGAGGGAGTATTAACTACGAGCAGTACTTC. Translating gives CASSVGGSINYEQYF.

The rearrangement uses TRBV6-1 and TRBJ2-7, with D perhaps TRBD1 (6 bases). There are 15 residues in the CDR3. In germline, CDR1 is MNHNS, CDR2 SASEGT. V was pared by 0 bases and J by 2 bases, with 11 bases between. The CDR3 region is CASSEAYRDPYEQYF. The CDR3 region has the DNA TGTGCCAGCAGTGAAGCTTACAGGGATCCCTACGAGCAGTACTTC.

The rearrangement uses TRBV7-9 and TRBJ1-3; D not resolved. The CDR3 has 19 residues. Germline V CDR1 and CDR2: SEHNR, FQNEAQ (reference sequence). Trimming removed 5 bases from V and 4 bases from J, with 27 bases in between. The CDR3 DNA reads TGTGCCAGCAGCCCGGAGGTGGCGGAGCTGGAGAAGGTGGGAAACACCATATATTTT. It encodes CASSPEVAELEKVGNTIYF.

As for this clone: Other DNA sequences of this sample code for an identical CDR3. This chain joins TRBV4-2 and TRBJ2-4; no clear D gene. V was shortened by 2 bases and J by 9 bases, with 17 bases between the two germline ends. Germline CDR1 LGHNA, CDR2 YNFKEQ. The CDR3 runs to 15 residues. Here the CDR3 DNA reads TGTGCCAGCAGCCAACACGCCGAAGATGCTAGCATTCAGTACTTC. Protein product: CASSQHAEDASIQYF.

The genes are TRBV11-2 and TRBJ1-1; D is unresolved. This CDR3 region has 14 residues. Germline CDR1 reads SGHAT; CDR2 reads FQNNGV. Deletions cut 5 bases from V and 3 bases from J, with 13 bases between. This chain's CDR3 is CASSRQVWDTEAFF. Written as DNA, the CDR3 is TGTGCCAGCAGCCGTCAGGTGTGGGACACTGAAGCTTTCTTT.

This chain uses TRBV6-6 with TRBJ2-7; 7 bases are a match to TRBD1. The J segment lost 4 bases and the V segment lost 6 bases, leaving 9 bases of the junction unmatched. The V gene's germline CDR1 is MNHNY and CDR2 SVGAGI (reference sequence). The CDR3 runs 14 residues. The CDR3 sequence is CASSQQGPGYEQYF. CDR3 sequence (DNA): TGTGCCAGCAGCCAACAGGGGCCGGGGTACGAGCAGTACTTC.

The chain uses TRBV4-1 and TRBJ1-1, with D hard to call. The CDR3 is made up of 16 amino acids. The V gene lost 0 bases and the J gene lost 10 bases, with 21 bases spanning the gap. The V gene's germline CDR1 is MGHRA and CDR2 YSYEKL. The chain's CDR3 is CASSQDIAPLRPGAFF. CDR3 coding DNA: TGCGCCAGCAGCCAAGATATCGCTCCTCTTCGACCGGGAGCTTTCTTT.

V gene TRBV28 combines with J gene TRBJ1-1, with D perhaps TRBD1 (5 bases). This CDR3 is 15 amino acids long. The germline gives CDR1 MDHEN, CDR2 SYDVKM. The V end lost 8 bases, the J end lost 4 bases, and 20 bases lay between the germline ends. The CDR3 DNA reads TGTGCCAGCCGACTGCGGGGGTTGGGTTCCACTGAAGCTTTCTTT. Its protein is CASRLRGLGSTEAFF.

About this clone: No DNA is shown, since the ends of the CDR3 on it are uncertain; the CDR3 is the one TCRdb lists. The J gene is TRBJ2-2, the V gene TRBV28; the table's D call TRBD2 went unverified against the DNA. Per germline, CDR1 MDHEN and CDR2 SYDVKM. The CDR3 is 16 residues long, ends included. The CDR3 is CASSILGLAYTGELFF.

V gene TRBV19 combines with J gene TRBJ1-2; maybe TRBD1 (6 bases). Trimming pared 5 bases from V and 2 bases from J, leaving 18 bases between. The CDR3 spans 16 residues. Germline assignment: CDR1 LNHDA and CDR2 SQIVND (reference sequence). The CDR3 DNA reads as TGTGCCAGTAGTCCGACGGGACAACCCAAGAACTATGGCTACACCTTC. It is translated as CASSPTGQPKNYGYTF.

This chain joins TRBV7-2 and TRBJ1-2; no clear D gene. V was cut by 2 bases and J by 4 bases, with 5 bases left in between. The germline CDR1 and CDR2 sequences are SGHTA and FQGNSA. The CDR3 totals 12 residues. CDR3 sequence (DNA): TGTGCCAGCAGCTTAATCGGCTATGGCTACACCTTC. Translation gives CASSLIGYGYTF.

J is TRBJ2-2 and V is TRBV4-3; 9 nucleotides align to TRBD1. Trimming at V came to 0 bases and at J to 5 bases, leaving 10 bases not matched to a gene. Germline CDR1 and CDR2: LGHNA and YSLEER. The CDR3 runs 18 residues. The CDR3 bases are TGCGCCAGCAGCCAAGATCTAGGGACAGGGAGTGGGACCGGGGAGCTGTTTTTT. It is translated as CASSQDLGTGSGTGELFF.

The gene calls are TRBV28 and TRBJ1-2, with D unresolved. Germline loops: CDR1 MDHEN, CDR2 SYDVKM. The germline V and J ends were trimmed by 5 bases and 2 bases, with 9 bases remaining between them. The CDR3 extends over 13 amino acids. The CDR3 bases are TGTGCCAGCAGTCCCCAGGTGAACTATGGCTACACCTTC. It yields the protein CASSPQVNYGYTF.

This chain connects TRBV15 to TRBJ1-1; perhaps TRBD1 as D (6 bases). Looked up from germline, CDR1 is LNHNV and CDR2 is YYDKDF (reference sequence). The CDR3 consists of 17 residues. V gave up 4 bases and J gave up 8 bases, with 26 bases separating them. This CDR3 is CATSTLRGQRSPQEAFF. Written as DNA, the CDR3 is TGTGCCACCAGCACATTACGTGGACAGCGATCCCCCCAAGAAGCTTTCTTT.

This clone was picked up a small number of times. The V call is TRBV7-3, the J call TRBJ2-1; TRBD2 agrees at 7 bases. The CDR3 is made up of 13 amino acids. The V segment lost 2 bases and the J segment 6 bases; nucleotides outside the gene matches: 1. Germline lookup yields CDR1 SGHTA and CDR2 FQGTGA. CDR3 nucleotides: TGTGCCAGCAGCTTATGGACTAGCAATGAGCAGTTCTTC. Translation: CASSLWTSNEQFF.

The chain carries TRBV6-5 and TRBJ1-5; TRBD1 matches at 8 bases. The CDR3 contains 15 residues. With V trimmed by 6 bases and J by 4 bases, 8 bases remained unmatched. Germline CDR1 MNHEY, CDR2 SVGAGI. Written as DNA, the CDR3 is TGTGCCAGCAGCAGGGGGCCCCTCCCGAATCAGCCCCAGCATTTT. As protein: CASSRGPLPNQPQHF.

This clone was observed once. The chain combines TRBV27 with TRBJ2-3; TRBD2 matches at 7 bases. The length of the CDR3 is 16 residues. CDR1 is MNHEY, CDR2 SMNVEV, per germline (reference sequence). The V segment lost 5 bases and the J segment 3 bases; nucleotides outside the gene matches: 11. Here the CDR3 DNA reads TGTGCCAGCAGTATTCGGGGCGGGAGTATAACAGATACGCAGTATTTT. Translating gives CASSIRGGSITDTQYF.

The V gene is TRBV9, the J gene TRBJ2-3; D is ambiguous. Trimming took 0 bases from V and 5 from J, leaving 4 bases between them. Looked up from germline, CDR1 is SGDLS and CDR2 is YYNGEE. The CDR3 extends over 12 amino acids. The CDR3 DNA is TGTGCCAGCAGCGTAGGGAGAGATACGCAGTATTTT. This codes for CASSVGRDTQYF.

For this clone: One end of the junction does not line up with germline, which may come from a read error. The chain has TRBV30 and TRBJ2-1, with 7 bases that match TRBD2. The CDR3 extends over 14 amino acids. Germline values: CDR1 GTSNPN, CDR2 SVGIG (reference sequence). The CDR3 sequence is CAWRGGSSYNKQFF. For the CDR3, the DNA is TGTGCCTGGAGGGGAGGGTCCTCCTACAATAAGCAGTTCTTC.

The chain combines TRBV19 with TRBJ1-2; TRBD1 matches at 10 bases. Germline CDR1 is LNHDA and CDR2 is SQIVND (reference sequence). The CDR3 is made up of 15 amino acids. V trimming: 3 bases; J trimming: 5 bases; junction bases outside the gene matches: 6. CDR3 residues: CASSIGTGASYGYTF. The CDR3 nucleotides are TGTGCCAGTAGTATCGGGACAGGGGCTTCATATGGCTACACCTTC.

This clone showed up just once. V and J are TRBV6-5 and TRBJ2-3; 12 positions agree with TRBD2. The CDR3 has 14 residues. Germline V gives CDR1 MNHEY, CDR2 SVGAGI. CDR3 loop: CVTQRLAGEDTQYF. CDR3 nucleotide sequence: TGTGTCACCCAGCGACTAGCGGGAGAAGATACGCAGTATTTT.

The V and J genes are TRBV11-2 and TRBJ1-2, with TRBD1 matching 7 bases. The germline V gene encodes CDR1 SGHAT and CDR2 FQNNGV. CDR3 length equals 18 residues. V shed 0 bases, J shed 8 bases, and the junction held 18 bases outside the gene matches. This CDR3 reads CASSLDRLYFEGAAGYTF. The CDR3 region has the DNA TGTGCCAGCAGCTTAGACCGACTCTACTTCGAGGGGGCGGCGGGCTACACCTTC.

The CDR3 sequence is CASNQGTASQPQHF. The CDR3, as DNA: TGTGCCAGCAACCAGGGGACAGCAAGTCAGCCCCAGCATTTT. The V gene is TRBV6-6, the J gene TRBJ1-5; 7 nucleotides line up with TRBD1. The CDR3 has 14 amino acids. Germline V gene lookup returns CDR1 MNHNY and CDR2 SVGAGI (reference sequence). V gave up 7 bases and J gave up 6 bases; unmatched junction bases: 9.

The chain recombines TRBV7-9 with TRBJ1-2; 11 nucleotides line up with TRBD1. Germline CDR1 and CDR2: SEHNR and FQNEAQ (reference sequence). After removal of 5 bases from V and 3 bases from J, the junction contained 8 bases not matched to a gene. This CDR3 has 16 amino acids. DNA of the CDR3: TGTGCCAGCAGCCCTAAATGGACAGGGGGCGACTATGGCTACACCTTC. It yields the protein CASSPKWTGGDYGYTF.

This chain connects TRBV27 to TRBJ1-1, with D tentatively TRBD1 (5 bases). The germline V and J ends were trimmed by 4 bases and 5 bases, with 17 bases remaining between them. This CDR3 contains 15 residues. The germline gives CDR1 MNHEY, CDR2 SMNVEV (reference sequence). This CDR3 reads CASSSAGGRRTEAFF. The CDR3 nucleotides are TGTGCCAGCAGTTCCGCCGGGGGAAGAAGGACTGAAGCTTTCTTT.

The chain uses TRBV19 and TRBJ1-3; 11 bases fit TRBD1. There are 14 residues in the CDR3. Germline loops: CDR1 LNHDA, CDR2 SQIVND (reference sequence). With 5 bases clipped from V and 8 bases from J, the junction kept 5 bases outside the gene matches. This CDR3 reads CASSPGTGGYTIYF. The CDR3, as DNA: TGTGCCAGTAGTCCCGGGACAGGGGGATACACCATATATTTT.

The genes are TRBV5-6 and TRBJ2-5; 7 bases match TRBD2. The V and J ends lost 0 bases and 5 bases, in that order; junction bases with no gene match: 7. Germline CDR1 SGHDT, CDR2 YYEEEE. The length of the CDR3 is 15 residues. The CDR3 reads CASSLGGGGLETQYF. CDR3 DNA sequence: TGTGCCAGCAGCTTGGGGGGCGGGGGATTGGAGACCCAGTACTTC. Looking up the rest from reference TRBV5-6 and TRBJ2-5 gives the full variable domain: DAGVTQSPTHLIKTRGQQVTLRCSPKSGHDTVSWYQQALGQGPQFIFQYYEEEERQRGNFPDRFSGHQFPNYSSELNVNALLLGDSALYLCASSLGGGGLETQYFGPGTRLLVL.